This T cell receptor (beta chain) was recorded in a study of regulatory T cells in long-lasting Graves disease. Time point in this sample: newly diagnosed GD, antithyroid drugs for less than 3 months. PBMC-derived RNA was used for the TCR library. Relying on iRepertoire HTBI primers and Arm-PCR of CDR3 regions, the team built TCR beta libraries. TCRdb fed the multiplex PCR reads into MiXCR, producing one record per CDR3 protein. The repertoire holds 200,000 to 300,000 distinct CDR3 sequences, with around 20% as singletons. Germline CDR1 and CDR2: MNHNS and SASEGT. V lost 5 bases and J lost 4, with 18 bases in between. The CDR3 covers 16 residues. This clonotype was counted many times.

The chain recombines TRBV6-1 with TRBJ2-1; D may correspond to TRBD1 or TRBD2 (5 bases each). Sequencing used peripheral blood mononuclear cells (PBMCs), obtained at new diagnosis, from a patient treated with antithyroid drugs. The TCR sequence derives from a female donor with Graves disease. The CDR3 sequence is CASSRQRIGIYNEQFF. CDR3 bases: TGTGCCAGCAGTAGACAGCGGATAGGGATTTACAATGAGCAGTTCTTC.